This entry describes one TCR beta chain. The sample comes from a study of shared clonotypes between healthy human individuals. CDR3 length equals 17 residues. The donor cohort consisted entirely of Caucasian adults residing in Nashville, Tennessee. Unsorted PBMC contributed approximately 270 ng DNA, approximately 30,000 T cell genomes, to each replicate PCR. Scientists sequenced DNA from unsorted PBMC on ten immunoSEQ deep assay plates. Method: immunoSEQ multiplex PCR; TCRdb's copy keeps in-frame clones and lacks some. The sample lists about 480,000 clones, about 79% occurring once. J is TRBJ2-4 and V is TRBV1; TRBD2, the table's D call, was not compared with the DNA. TRBV1 is an annotated pseudogene. The sequence came from a woman between 35 and 50 years old in good health. Some clones in this sample may be carry-over from other donors' samples. The specimen was PBMCs. The CDR3 region is CTSSQGGLGMAKNIQYF. The CDR3 coding sequence is TGCACCAGCAGCCAAGGGGGACTAGGTATGGCCAAAAACATTCAGTACTTC.